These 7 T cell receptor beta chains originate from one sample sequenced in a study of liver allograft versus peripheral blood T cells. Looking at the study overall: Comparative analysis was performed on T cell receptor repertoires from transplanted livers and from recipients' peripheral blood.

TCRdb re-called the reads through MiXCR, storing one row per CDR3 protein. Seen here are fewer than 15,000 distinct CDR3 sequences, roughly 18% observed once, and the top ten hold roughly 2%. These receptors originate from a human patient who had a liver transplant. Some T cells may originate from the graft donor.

This CDR3 is CASSLNTYEQYF. The CDR3 nucleotides read TGTGCCAGCAGTTTAAACACCTACGAGCAGTACTTC. The chain couples TRBV28 to TRBJ2-7; no clear D. The V gene lost 2 bases and the J gene lost 2 bases, with 4 bases spanning the gap. The CDR3 covers 12 residues. The germline CDR1 and CDR2 sequences are MDHEN and SYDVKM.

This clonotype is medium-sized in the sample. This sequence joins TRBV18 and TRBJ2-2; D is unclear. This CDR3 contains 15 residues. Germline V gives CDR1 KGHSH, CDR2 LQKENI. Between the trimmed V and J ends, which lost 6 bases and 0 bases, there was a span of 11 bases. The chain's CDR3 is CASSSGHANTGELFF. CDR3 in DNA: TGTGCCAGCTCCTCCGGGCACGCGAACACCGGGGAGCTGTTTTTT.

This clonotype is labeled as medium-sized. CDR3 in amino acids: CASSLLGKRGQFF. CDR3 nucleotide sequence: TGTGCCAGCAGCTTATTAGGGAAGCGGGGGCAGTTCTTC. The chain joins TRBV7-2 to TRBJ2-1; 7 nucleotides align to TRBD2. V gave up 2 bases and J gave up 12 bases; unmatched junction bases: 7. The CDR3 length is 13 residues. CDR1 is SGHTA, CDR2 FQGNSA, per germline.

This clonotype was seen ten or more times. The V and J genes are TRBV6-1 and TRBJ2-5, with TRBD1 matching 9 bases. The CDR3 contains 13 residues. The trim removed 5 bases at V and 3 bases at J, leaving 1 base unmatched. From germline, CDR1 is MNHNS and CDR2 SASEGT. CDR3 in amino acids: CASSRDREETQYF. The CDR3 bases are TGTGCCAGCAGTCGGGACAGGGAAGAGACCCAGTACTTC.

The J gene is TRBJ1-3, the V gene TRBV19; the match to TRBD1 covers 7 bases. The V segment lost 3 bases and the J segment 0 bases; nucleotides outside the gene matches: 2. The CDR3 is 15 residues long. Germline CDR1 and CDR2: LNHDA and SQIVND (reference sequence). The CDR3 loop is CASSMDRSSGNTIYF. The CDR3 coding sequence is TGTGCCAGTAGTATGGACAGGAGCTCTGGAAACACCATATATTTT. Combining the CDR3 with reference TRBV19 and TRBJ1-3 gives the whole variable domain DGGITQSPKYLFRKEGQNVTLSCEQNLNHDAMYWYRQDPGQGLRLIYYSQIVNDFQKGDIAEGYSVSREKKESFPLTVTSAQKNPTAFYLCASSMDRSSGNTIYFGEGSWLTVV.

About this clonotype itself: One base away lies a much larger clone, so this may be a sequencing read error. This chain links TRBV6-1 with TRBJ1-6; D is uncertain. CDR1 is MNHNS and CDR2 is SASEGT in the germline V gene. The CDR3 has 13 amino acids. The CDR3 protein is CPSSEWLVSPLHF. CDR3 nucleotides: TGTCCCAGCAGTGAATGGTTGGTCTCACCCCTCCACTTT.

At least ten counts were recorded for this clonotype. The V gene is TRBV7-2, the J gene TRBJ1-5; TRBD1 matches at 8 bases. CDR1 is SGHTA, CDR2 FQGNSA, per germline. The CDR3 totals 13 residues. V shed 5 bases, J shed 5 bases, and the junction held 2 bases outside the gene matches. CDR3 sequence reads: CASSGQGYQPQHF. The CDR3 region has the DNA TGTGCCAGCAGCGGACAGGGTTATCAGCCCCAGCATTTT.